The 8 T cell receptor beta chains below come from one sample, sequenced in a study of T-cell reconstitution after alpha-beta-depleted transplantation in children. It was with unique molecular identifiers that the TCRbeta library was prepared. One entry per CDR3 protein, called by TCRdb with MiXCR from the PCR reads. The data hold about 610,000 distinct CDR3 sequences, with about 10% observed a single time. The sample consisted of PBMCs from the stem cell graft donor, taken from the stem cell graft. These receptor sequences come from a human donor who donated a stem cell graft to a child with acute myeloid leukemia.

This chain connects TRBV6-5 to TRBJ2-7; unclear D gene. From germline, CDR1 is MNHEY and CDR2 SVGAGI. The V gene lost 8 bases and the J gene lost 2 bases, with 10 bases spanning the gap. The CDR3 runs to 12 residues. Here the CDR3 DNA reads TGTGCCAGCCACGGGTCCGCCTACGAGCAGTACTTC. The encoded protein is CASHGSAYEQYF.

The J gene is TRBJ2-5, the V gene TRBV29-1; the D call may be TRBD1 or TRBD2 (5 bases each). The CDR3 loop spans 13 amino acids. The V end was cut by 6 bases, the J end by 2 bases, with 13 bases between. Germline V gene lookup returns CDR1 SQVTM and CDR2 ANQGSEA. The CDR3 sequence: CSVSQRTQETQYF. CDR3 sequence (DNA): TGCAGCGTGTCACAGCGGACACAAGAGACCCAGTACTTC.

This clonotype was seen more than once but under ten times. The gene calls are TRBV10-3 and TRBJ2-1; the match to TRBD1 covers 7 bases. Losses at the gene ends were 4 bases for V and 4 bases for J; bases not matched to a gene: 10. This CDR3 is built from 16 residues. Per germline, CDR1 ENHRY and CDR2 SYGVKD. CDR3 bases: TGTGCCATCAGTGGAGGAAGACAGGGCTTATACAATGAGCAGTTCTTC. Protein sequence: CAISGGRQGLYNEQFF.

In its sample, this clonotype was seen many times. The chain links TRBV20-1 to TRBJ2-7; D unclear. Trimming pared 1 base from V and 6 bases from J, leaving 7 bases between. This CDR3 spans 11 amino acids. Germline CDR1 is DFQATT and CDR2 is SNEGSKA (reference sequence). Here the CDR3 DNA reads TGCAGTGCTAGAGTTGTCCTCGAGCAGTACTTC. Its protein is CSARVVLEQYF.

Comment on this clonotype: The conserved phenylalanine or tryptophan is not found at the CDR3 terminus, so this likely reflects a read error. This chain joins TRBV12-3 or TRBV12-4 and TRBJ1-5, with 7 bases fitting TRBD1. CDR3 length equals 15 residues. Trimming took 3 bases from V and 5 from J; bases not matched to a gene: 7. The CDR3 here is CASSFGTEGYQPQHY. The CDR3 nucleotides read TGTGCCAGCAGTTTCGGGACAGAGGGTTATCAGCCCCAGCATTAT.

V and J are TRBV11-2 and TRBJ2-4; D gene uncertain. The CDR3 extends over 14 amino acids. In germline, CDR1 is SGHAT, CDR2 FQNNGV. Trimming removed 9 bases from V and 0 bases from J, with 12 bases in between. For the CDR3, the DNA is TGTGCCAGTGCAGGTAGTGGAGCCAAAAACATTCAGTACTTC. It yields the protein CASAGSGAKNIQYF.

This clonotype was observed a handful of times. The J gene is TRBJ2-1, the V gene TRBV12-3 or TRBV12-4; a possible D gene is TRBD1 (5 bases). The CDR3 spans 13 residues. Trimming pared 3 bases from V and 4 bases from J, leaving 7 bases between. CDR3: CASSFQGYNEQFF. The DNA of the CDR3 is TGTGCCAGCAGTTTTCAGGGATACAATGAGCAGTTCTTC.

Here the CDR3 reads CATSDPGGSTGELFF. The CDR3 coding sequence is TGTGCCACCAGTGATCCGGGGGGGAGCACCGGGGAGCTGTTTTTT. V is TRBV24-1 and J is TRBJ2-2, with 8 bases that match TRBD2. The trim removed 3 bases at V and 4 bases at J, leaving 3 bases unmatched. The CDR3 length is 15 residues. The germline V gene encodes CDR1 KGHDR and CDR2 SFDVKD.